A selection of T cell receptor beta chains follows, all from one sample in a study of T cells in Graves' hyperthyroidism and ophthalmopathy. TCRdb re-derived calls from the multiplex PCR reads in MiXCR, one entry per CDR3 protein. This sample yields some 180,000 distinct CDR3 sequences, of which 15% to 20% are seen a single time; about 31% belongs to the top ten. Sequencing input: blood. Receptors were obtained from a woman aged 50 to 60 with Graves' hyperthyroidism. Each CDR3 is given with its conserved first and last residue. D genes are given only for firm matches. Some rows mark clone size as missing; the rest say once, few, many or name a class of expanded clone.

abundance	d_gene	v_gene	j_gene	CDR3aa	CDR3nt
NA	NA	TRBV20-1	TRBJ1-5	CSARDSTGVSNQPQHF	TGCAGTGCTAGAGATTCCACGGGGGTTAGCAATCAGCCCCAGCATTTT
many	NA	TRBV6-2/TRBV6-3	TRBJ1-2	CASSYPGGGNYGYTF	TGTGCCAGCAGTTACCCCGGTGGGGGAAACTATGGCTACACCTTC
NA	NA	TRBV7-6	TRBJ2-6	CASSLVGRKSGANVLTF	TGTGCCAGCAGCTTAGTGGGACGGAAGTCTGGGGCCAACGTCCTGACTTTC
NA	NA	TRBV13	TRBJ2-7	CASSAGRGGYGQYF	TGTGCCAGCAGCGCTGGAAGGGGGGGCTACGGGCAGTACTTC
NA	NA	TRBV7-3	TRBJ1-4	CASNMTGDEKLFF	TGTGCCAGCAATATGACAGGTGATGAAAAACTGTTTTTT
many	NA	TRBV2	TRBJ1-6	CASSEDNSYNSPLHF	TGTGCCAGCAGTGAAGACAACAGCTATAATTCACCCCTCCACTTT
few	TRBD1	TRBV18	TRBJ1-2	CASSPITGEANYGYTF	TGTGCCAGCTCACCAATAACAGGGGAAGCAAACTATGGCTACACCTTC
many	TRBD1	TRBV7-2	TRBJ2-5	CASQDRNQETQYF	TGTGCCAGCCAGGACAGGAATCAAGAGACCCAGTACTTC
many	TRBD1	TRBV6-1	TRBJ2-6	CASINRGQGTSGANVLTF	TGTGCCAGCATAAACCGGGGACAGGGAACCTCTGGGGCCAACGTCCTGACTTTC
once	NA	TRBV2	TRBJ2-7	CASTNPPGTYEQYF	TGTGCCAGCACTAACCCGCCGGGCACCTACGAGCAGTACTTC
many	NA	TRBV3-1	TRBJ1-2	CASSQATQVVGGYTF	TGTGCCAGCAGCCAAGCCACACAGGTAGTTGGTGGCTACACCTTC
many	NA	TRBV2	TRBJ2-3	CASTWRGSNTDTQYF	TGTGCCAGCACATGGCGGGGTAGCAACACAGATACGCAGTATTTT
NA	NA	TRBV7-3	TRBJ1-1	CASSATGINTEAFF	TGTGCCAGCAGCGCAACAGGGATTAACACTGAAGCTTTCTTT
many	TRBD1	TRBV7-2	TRBJ1-2	CASSLGTGDYGYTF	TGTGCCAGCAGCTTAGGGACAGGGGACTATGGCTACACCTTC
many	NA	TRBV6-1	TRBJ2-1	CASRGSSYNEQFF	TGTGCCAGCAGGGGGTCATCCTACAATGAGCAGTTCTTC
NA	NA	TRBV20-1	TRBJ1-1	CSARAGNMGFPEAFF	TGCAGTGCTAGAGCGGGGAATATGGGGTTTCCTGAAGCTTTCTTT
NA	NA	TRBV4-1	TRBJ2-3	CASSQAFPRTDTQYF	TGCGCCAGCAGCCAAGCTTTCCCCCGCACAGATACGCAGTATTTT
many	NA	TRBV14	TRBJ1-6	CASSLDLNPRSPLHF	TGTGCCAGCAGCCTTGATTTAAACCCGAGGTCACCCCTCCACTTT
NA	NA	TRBV27	TRBJ2-3	CASRTLATDTQYF	TGTGCCAGCAGGACTTTAGCGACAGATACGCAGTATTTT
many	TRBD2	TRBV3-1	TRBJ2-5	CASSQEAGGVGETQYF	TGTGCCAGCAGCCAAGAGGCGGGGGGGGTAGGAGAGACCCAGTACTTC
many	TRBD1	TRBV7-2	TRBJ2-1	CASSLVGRTGVNNEQFF	TGTGCCAGCAGCTTAGTTGGCCGGACAGGGGTAAACAATGAGCAGTTCTTC
many	NA	TRBV7-9	TRBJ2-1	CASSPTLASSYNEQFF	TGTGCCAGCAGCCCTACCCTAGCGAGCTCCTACAATGAGCAGTTCTTC
many	NA	TRBV2	TRBJ2-1	CARSSSSYNEQFF	TGTGCCAGAAGCAGTAGTTCCTACAATGAGCAGTTCTTC
many	NA	TRBV3-2	TRBJ2-3	CASSQLLAGGLKTDTQYF	TGTGCCAGCAGCCAGCTACTAGCGGGGGGGCTTAAAACAGATACGCAGTATTTT
many	TRBD1	TRBV20-1	TRBJ2-7	CSATPRGDRADPRPSEQYF	TGCAGTGCAACCCCCAGGGGGGACAGGGCTGATCCCCGTCCGTCCGAGCAGTACTTC
NA	NA	TRBV4-1	TRBJ1-2	CASSQDPSNYGYTF	TGTGCCAGCAGCCAAGATCCCTCTAACTATGGCTACACCTTC
many	TRBD1	TRBV7-3	TRBJ1-2	CASSPGGSGGGYTF	TGTGCCAGCAGCCCCGGGGGGTCAGGGGGTGGCTACACCTTC
NA	NA	TRBV4-1	TRBJ1-2	CASSQAVLDNYGYTF	TGCGCCAGCAGCCAAGCCGTCCTCGATAACTATGGCTACACCTTC
many	NA	TRBV28	TRBJ1-1	CASSFYRGRTEAFF	TGTGCCAGCAGTTTCTACCGGGGGAGAACTGAAGCTTTCTTT
many	NA	TRBV7-2	TRBJ2-2	CASSYRRNTGELFF	TGTGCCAGCAGCTACAGGAGAAACACCGGGGAGCTGTTTTTT
many	NA	TRBV27	TRBJ2-7	CASSLSAGVYEQYF	TGTGCCAGCAGTTTATCGGCGGGCGTCTACGAGCAGTACTTC
NA	NA	TRBV5-1	TRBJ1-1	CASSLVPATEAFF	TGCGCCAGCAGCTTGGTGCCAGCCACTGAAGCTTTCTTT
many	NA	TRBV15	TRBJ2-1	CATSSLGVDEQFF	TGTGCCACCAGCAGTTTGGGCGTCGATGAGCAGTTCTTC
few	NA	TRBV15	TRBJ2-6	CATSSDEGSGANVLTF	TGTGCCACCAGCAGCGACGAGGGCTCTGGGGCCAACGTCCTGACTTTC